This is a list of T cell receptor beta chains from one sample in a study of OX40 agonist ivuxolimab in advanced cancers. Clones were sequenced by immunoSEQ multiplex PCR, and TCRdb holds only the in-frame ones, with some missing. The repertoire holds roughly 56,000 clones, with less than 85% as singletons. Source: CD4+ or CD8+ T cells sorted from blood, taken in a trial of the OX40 agonist ivuxolimab. These TCRs come from an adult with an advanced solid tumor such as melanoma, head and neck, liver or kidney cancer. Both conserved end residues are part of each CDR3. The D gene is left open where the match is weak. Only some rows state a clone size, as once, few, many or a class for expanded clones.

v_call,clone_size,d_call,j_call,cdr3_nt,cdr3_aa
TRBV7-7,NA,NA,TRBJ1-3,TGTGCCAGCAGCGCTAACGCAGGAAACACCATATATTTT,CASSANAGNTIYF
TRBV5-5,few,TRBD2,TRBJ2-3,TGTGCCAGCAGCCCGGACGCGGGACTAGCGGTCACAGATACGCAGTATTTT,CASSPDAGLAVTDTQYF
TRBV7-9,NA,NA,TRBJ2-7,TGTGCCAGCAGCCATCCCAGCGGCGAGCAGTACTTC,CASSHPSGEQYF
TRBV7-2,NA,NA,TRBJ1-6,TGTGCCAGCAGCGTAGGTGGGGCAGGCCTCTATAATTCACCCCTCCACTTT,CASSVGGAGLYNSPLHF
TRBV11-2,once,NA,TRBJ1-2,TGTGCCAGCAGCCCCCTTCCGGCTAACTATGGCTACACCTTC,CASSPLPANYGYTF
TRBV29-1,NA,TRBD1,TRBJ1-2,TGCAGCGTTGGGGGACAGACGGCATCGTTCGGCTACACCTTC,CSVGGQTASFGYTF
TRBV30,NA,NA,TRBJ2-3,TGTGCCTGGAGTGTACGAAAATGGCGAACAGATACGCAGTATTTT,CAWSVRKWRTDTQYF
TRBV7-2,NA,NA,TRBJ1-1,TGTGCCAGCAGTTTAAGGGGCGAGAGAGGGCGAGGGACTGAAGCTTTCTTT,CASSLRGERGRGTEAFF
TRBV18,NA,NA,TRBJ1-6,TGTGCCAGCTCACTAGACTTTTCAGGGGATTCACCCCTCCACTTT,CASSLDFSGDSPLHF
TRBV30,NA,TRBD2,TRBJ2-3,TGTGCCTGGAGTTCGGTCGGGACTAGCGGGTCCACAGATACGCAGTATTTT,CAWSSVGTSGSTDTQYF
TRBV5-8,NA,TRBD1,TRBJ1-2,TGTGCCAGCCTACAGGGGCGGTATGGCTACACCTTC,CASLQGRYGYTF
TRBV10-3,NA,NA,TRBJ1-1,TGTGCCATCAGTGAACCCGGGCGGATGAACACTGAAGCTTTCTTT,CAISEPGRMNTEAFF
TRBV6-5,NA,TRBD2,TRBJ2-5,TGTGCCAGCAGACGGGGGGGACTGCACCAAGAGACCCAGTACTTC,CASRRGGLHQETQYF
TRBV19,NA,TRBD1,TRBJ1-1,TGTGCCAGTAGTGCTCGACAGGGAGGAGGGACTGAAGCTTTCTTT,CASSARQGGGTEAFF
TRBV11-3,NA,TRBD1,TRBJ2-3,TGTGCCAGCAGCTCCGGGACAGGGGTAGTAGATACGCAGTATTTT,CASSSGTGVVDTQYF
TRBV7-2,once,NA,TRBJ2-5,TGTGCCAGCAGCTTAGTATCGGAGACCCAGTACTTC,CASSLVSETQYF
TRBV2,NA,NA,TRBJ1-5,TGTGCCAGCAGTGAACGTTCTAGCAATCAGCCCCAGCATTTT,CASSERSSNQPQHF
TRBV7-3,NA,TRBD2,TRBJ2-1,TGTGCCAGCAGCCTAGCGGGGGTAACGAATGAGCAGTTCTTC,CASSLAGVTNEQFF
TRBV6-6,NA,NA,TRBJ1-6,TGTGCCAGCAGTTACTCGTGGGGGCCTAATTCACCCCTCCACTTT,CASSYSWGPNSPLHF
TRBV7-2,few,NA,TRBJ1-5,TGTGCCAGCAGCTTAGTCGGGGGGCTTCAGCCCCAGCATTTT,CASSLVGGLQPQHF
TRBV27,NA,TRBD1,TRBJ2-7,TGTGCCAGCAGTTTACGGTCAGGGGGCCCCTACGAGCAGTACTTC,CASSLRSGGPYEQYF
TRBV9,NA,NA,TRBJ2-7,TGTGCCAGCTCACCCGGACAGGGAAGGGCACTAGCGGGTTACGAGCAGTACTTC,CASSPGQGRALAGYEQYF
TRBV5-1,few,TRBD1,TRBJ2-4,TGCGCCAGCAGCTTGGCCCCGGGACAGGGCGTAAACATTCAGTACTTC,CASSLAPGQGVNIQYF
TRBV28,NA,NA,TRBJ1-1,TGTGCCAGCAGTTTAGGTTGGATGAACACTGAAGCTTTCTTT,CASSLGWMNTEAFF
TRBV7-6,NA,TRBD1,TRBJ1-3,TGTGCCAGCAGCTTAATGGGGGGACAGGCATCCTCTGGAAACACCATATATTTT,CASSLMGGQASSGNTIYF
TRBV11-2,NA,TRBD2,TRBJ2-1,TGTGCCAGCAGCCTCGGACTAGCGTCATATGGTTCCTACAATGAGCAGTTCTTC,CASSLGLASYGSYNEQFF
TRBV2,NA,TRBD2,TRBJ2-3,TGTGCCAGCAGTGTGGGGGGGAGGGCAGATACGCAGTATTTT,CASSVGGRADTQYF
TRBV7-2,NA,NA,TRBJ1-2,TGTGCCAGCAGCTTAAGTCGGCGCGGAGGGGTCGGCTACACCTTC,CASSLSRRGGVGYTF
TRBV5-1,once,TRBD1,TRBJ1-6,TGCGCCAGCAGGCGGACAGGGTTGGATTCACCCCTCCACTTT,CASRRTGLDSPLHF
TRBV5-1,NA,NA,TRBJ1-6,TGCGCCAGCAGCCCGGGACTTCTCCGGGATTCACCCCTCCACTTT,CASSPGLLRDSPLHF
TRBV10-1,NA,TRBD1,TRBJ2-1,TGCGCCAGCAGTGCAGGACAGGGCGGAGGTGAGCAGTTCTTC,CASSAGQGGGEQFF
TRBV28,NA,NA,TRBJ1-1,TGTGCCAGCTCTACCTCGCCAGGGGCTATGAACACTGAAGCTTTCTTT,CASSTSPGAMNTEAFF
TRBV27,NA,TRBD2,TRBJ2-2,TGTGCCAGCAGACTTAGCGGACTAGGAGGTGTCGGGGAGCTGTTTTTT,CASRLSGLGGVGELFF
TRBV9,NA,NA,TRBJ2-1,TGTGCCAGCAGCCCTCGGCTTGCGGAAAACCCCTACAATGAGCAGTTCTTC,CASSPRLAENPYNEQFF
TRBV5-1,once,NA,TRBJ1-3,TGCGCCAGCAGCTTGACAGGAGACTCTGGAAACACCATATATTTT,CASSLTGDSGNTIYF
TRBV7-2,NA,NA,TRBJ2-7,TGTGCCAGCAGCCCCCTACCGGGACTCCAGAGCTCCTACGAGCAGTACTTC,CASSPLPGLQSSYEQYF
TRBV5-5,NA,NA,TRBJ1-1,TGTGCCAGCAGCTTGTTGGCCCGGGGGAACACTGAAGCTTTCTTT,CASSLLARGNTEAFF
TRBV5-1,few,TRBD1,TRBJ1-2,TGCGCCAGCAGCTTCGAGACAGGGCGTACCTACACCTTC,CASSFETGRTYTF
TRBV6-5,NA,NA,TRBJ1-1,TGTGCCAGCAGCCAGCCGGGCTTCAACACTGAAGCTTTCTTT,CASSQPGFNTEAFF
TRBV10-2,NA,TRBD2,TRBJ2-3,TGCGCCAGCATTTCTAGCGGTAGCACAGATACGCAGTATTTT,CASISSGSTDTQYF
TRBV11-2,NA,NA,TRBJ1-4,TGTGCCAGCAGCACAAAGACCTGGACTAATGAAAAACTGTTTTTT,CASSTKTWTNEKLFF
TRBV5-4,few,TRBD2,TRBJ2-5,TGTGCCAGCAGCTTGGAAAGGACTAGCGGGACGGGGGAGACCCAGTACTTC,CASSLERTSGTGETQYF
TRBV6-6,NA,TRBD2,TRBJ2-7,TGTGCCAGCAGTACCTGGGCTAGCGGGGGCCCCTACGAGCAGTACTTC,CASSTWASGGPYEQYF
TRBV6-1,NA,NA,TRBJ1-1,TGTGCCACCTCCTACGAGGGCGGCACTGAAGCTTTCTTT,CATSYEGGTEAFF
TRBV30,NA,NA,TRBJ2-5,TGTGCCCTCACCGCCCCTTCAGGGAGGGAGACCCAGTACTTC,CALTAPSGRETQYF
TRBV6-6,NA,NA,TRBJ2-7,TGTGCCAGCACCCCCGATATATTCCCATACGAGCAGTACTTC,CASTPDIFPYEQYF
TRBV10-3,NA,TRBD2,TRBJ2-1,TGTGCCATCAGTGCTCAAACTTTAGCGGGGGTCTCCTACAATGAGCAGTTCTTC,CAISAQTLAGVSYNEQFF
TRBV19,NA,NA,TRBJ1-2,TGTGCCAGTAGCCCTCGGGGGTCCCTCACGAACTATGGCTACACCTTC,CASSPRGSLTNYGYTF
TRBV6-1,NA,NA,TRBJ1-1,TGTGCCAGCAGCCGCGGGGAGAGGATGAACACTGAAGCTTTCTTT,CASSRGERMNTEAFF
TRBV2,NA,NA,TRBJ1-1,TGTGCCAGCAGTGAACAGGGAATAACTGAAGCTTTCTTT,CASSEQGITEAFF
TRBV10-1,NA,NA,TRBJ1-1,TGCGCCAGCAGTGTGCCAGGTACGGCTGAAGCTTTCTTT,CASSVPGTAEAFF
TRBV30,NA,NA,TRBJ1-4,TGTGCCTGGAGTAGTGGGGGCCATGAAAAACTGTTTTTT,CAWSSGGHEKLFF
TRBV7-2,once,NA,TRBJ2-7,TGTGCCAGCAGCTTATCTGACTTTTACGAGCAGTACTTC,CASSLSDFYEQYF
TRBV27,NA,NA,TRBJ1-6,TGTGCCAGCAGTTTATTTTCCTATAATTCACCCCTCCACTTT,CASSLFSYNSPLHF
TRBV6-4,NA,TRBD1,TRBJ1-2,TGTGCCAGCAGTGCGGGACAGGGATATGGCTACACCTTC,CASSAGQGYGYTF
TRBV7-2,NA,NA,TRBJ2-7,TGTGCCAGCAGCCAAGCCGGGTACGAGCAGTACTTC,CASSQAGYEQYF
TRBV6-6,NA,TRBD1,TRBJ2-7,TGTGCCAGCAGTTATGGGACCGGGACAGTTAGTTTC,CASSYGTGTVSF
TRBV7-2,NA,NA,TRBJ2-7,TGTGCCAGCAGCCCGGGGTATCGGGTCTCCTACGAGCAGTACTTC,CASSPGYRVSYEQYF
TRBV5-1,NA,TRBD2,TRBJ2-1,TGCGCCAGCAGCTTGGCCGGTGGCGGGGGGGCCTCGGATGAGCAGTTCTTC,CASSLAGGGGASDEQFF